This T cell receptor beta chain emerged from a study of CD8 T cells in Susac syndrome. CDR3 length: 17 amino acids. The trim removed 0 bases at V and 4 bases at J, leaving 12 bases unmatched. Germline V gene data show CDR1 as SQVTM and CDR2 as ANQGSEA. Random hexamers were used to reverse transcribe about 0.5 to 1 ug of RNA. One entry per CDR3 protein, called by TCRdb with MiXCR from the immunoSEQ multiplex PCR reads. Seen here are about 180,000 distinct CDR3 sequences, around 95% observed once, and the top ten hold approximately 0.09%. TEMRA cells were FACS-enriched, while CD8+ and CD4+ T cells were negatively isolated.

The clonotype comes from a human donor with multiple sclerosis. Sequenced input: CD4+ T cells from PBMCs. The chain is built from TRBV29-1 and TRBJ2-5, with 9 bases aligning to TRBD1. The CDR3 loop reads CSVEEGQGWYGRETQYF. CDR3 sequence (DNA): TGCAGCGTTGAAGAAGGACAGGGGTGGTATGGGAGAGAGACCCAGTACTTC.